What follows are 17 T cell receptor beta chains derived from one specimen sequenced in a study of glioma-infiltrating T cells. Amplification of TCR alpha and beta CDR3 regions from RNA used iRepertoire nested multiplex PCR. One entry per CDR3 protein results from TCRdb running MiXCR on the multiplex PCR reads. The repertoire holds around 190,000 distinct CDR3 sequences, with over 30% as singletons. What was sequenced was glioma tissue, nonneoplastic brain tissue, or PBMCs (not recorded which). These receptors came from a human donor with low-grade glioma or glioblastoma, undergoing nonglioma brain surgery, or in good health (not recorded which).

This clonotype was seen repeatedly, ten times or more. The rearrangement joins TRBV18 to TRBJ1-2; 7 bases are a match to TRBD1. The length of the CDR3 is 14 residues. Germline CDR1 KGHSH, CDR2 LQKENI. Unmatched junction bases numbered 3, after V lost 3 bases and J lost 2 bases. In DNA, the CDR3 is TGTGCCAGCTCACCCGAACAGGGGAACTATGGCTACACCTTC. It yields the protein CASSPEQGNYGYTF.

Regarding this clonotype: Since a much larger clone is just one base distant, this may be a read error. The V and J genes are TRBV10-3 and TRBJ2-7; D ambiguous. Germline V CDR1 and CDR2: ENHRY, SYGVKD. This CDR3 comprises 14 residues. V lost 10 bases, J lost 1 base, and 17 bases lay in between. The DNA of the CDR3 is TGTGCCACCGCCGAGAGAGCGAAGTCCTACGAGCAGTACTTC. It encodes CATAERAKSYEQYF.

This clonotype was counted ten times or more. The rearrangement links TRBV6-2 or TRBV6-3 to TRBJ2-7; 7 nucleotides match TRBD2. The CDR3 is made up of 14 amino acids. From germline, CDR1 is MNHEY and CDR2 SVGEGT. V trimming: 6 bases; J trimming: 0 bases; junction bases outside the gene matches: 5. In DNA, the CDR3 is TGTGCCAGCAGACCAAGCGGGATCTCCTACGAGCAGTACTTC. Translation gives CASRPSGISYEQYF.

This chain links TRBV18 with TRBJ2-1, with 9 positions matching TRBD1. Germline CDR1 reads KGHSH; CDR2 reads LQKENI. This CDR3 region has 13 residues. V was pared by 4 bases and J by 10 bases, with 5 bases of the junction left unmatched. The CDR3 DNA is TGTGCCAGCTCACTGGGACAGGGCTACGAGCAGTTCTTC. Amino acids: CASSLGQGYEQFF.

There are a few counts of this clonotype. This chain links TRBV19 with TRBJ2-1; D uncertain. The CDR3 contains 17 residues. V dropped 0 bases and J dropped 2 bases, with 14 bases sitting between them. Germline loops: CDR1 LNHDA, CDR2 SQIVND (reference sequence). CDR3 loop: CASSIDLGWAPYNEQFF. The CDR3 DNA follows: TGTGCCAGTAGTATAGATCTTGGGTGGGCCCCCTACAATGAGCAGTTCTTC.

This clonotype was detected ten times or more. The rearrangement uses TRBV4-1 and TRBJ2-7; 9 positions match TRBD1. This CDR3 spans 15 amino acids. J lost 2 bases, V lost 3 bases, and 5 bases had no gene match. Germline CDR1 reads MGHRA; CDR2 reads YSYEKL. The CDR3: CASSHPGQGPYEQYF. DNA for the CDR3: TGCGCCAGCAGCCACCCCGGACAGGGGCCCTACGAGCAGTACTTC.

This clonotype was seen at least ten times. CDR3 DNA: TGCAGTGCCCCGGGGCTCAGGCCAGATACGCAGTATTTT. Translation: CSAPGLRPDTQYF. This chain connects TRBV20-1 to TRBJ2-3; D is perhaps TRBD1 or TRBD2 (5 bases each). This CDR3 has 13 residues. The V gene lost 6 bases and the J gene lost 4 bases, with 14 bases spanning the gap. The germline gives CDR1 DFQATT, CDR2 SNEGSKA (reference sequence).

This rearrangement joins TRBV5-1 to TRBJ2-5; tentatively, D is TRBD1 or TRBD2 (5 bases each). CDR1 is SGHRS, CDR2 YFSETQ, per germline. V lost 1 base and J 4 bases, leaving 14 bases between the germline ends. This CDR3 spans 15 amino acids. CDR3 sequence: CASSLSGPEGETQYF. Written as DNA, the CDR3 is TGCGCCAGCAGCTTGTCGGGACCTGAGGGAGAGACCCAGTACTTC.

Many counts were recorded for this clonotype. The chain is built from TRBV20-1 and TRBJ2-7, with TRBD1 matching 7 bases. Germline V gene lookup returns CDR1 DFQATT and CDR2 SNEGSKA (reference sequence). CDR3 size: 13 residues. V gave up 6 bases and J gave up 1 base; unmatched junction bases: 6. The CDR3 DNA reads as TGCAGTGCGGACCGGGACAGTTCCTACGAGCAGTACTTC. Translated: CSADRDSSYEQYF.

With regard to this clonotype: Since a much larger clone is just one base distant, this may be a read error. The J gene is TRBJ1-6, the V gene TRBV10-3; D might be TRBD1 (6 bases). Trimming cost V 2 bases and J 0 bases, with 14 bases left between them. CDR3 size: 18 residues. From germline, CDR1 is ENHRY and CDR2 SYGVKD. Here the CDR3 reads CAISERGLQSSYNSPLHF. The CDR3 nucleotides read TGTGCCATCAGTGAGCGGGGGCTTCAGAGCTCCTATAATTCACCCCTCCACTTT.

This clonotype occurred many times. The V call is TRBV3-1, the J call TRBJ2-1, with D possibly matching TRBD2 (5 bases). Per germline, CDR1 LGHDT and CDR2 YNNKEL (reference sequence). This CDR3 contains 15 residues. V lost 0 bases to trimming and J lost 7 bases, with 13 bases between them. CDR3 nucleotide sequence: TGTGCCAGCAGCCAAGATCGAAGAGGGAGTAATGAGCAGTTCTTC. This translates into CASSQDRRGSNEQFF.

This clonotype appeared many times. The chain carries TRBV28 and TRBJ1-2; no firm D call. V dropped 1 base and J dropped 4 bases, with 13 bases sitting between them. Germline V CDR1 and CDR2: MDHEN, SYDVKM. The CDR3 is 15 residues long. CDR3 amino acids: CASSLSGGPVYGYTF. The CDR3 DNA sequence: TGTGCCAGCAGTTTATCTGGCGGACCCGTCTATGGCTACACCTTC.

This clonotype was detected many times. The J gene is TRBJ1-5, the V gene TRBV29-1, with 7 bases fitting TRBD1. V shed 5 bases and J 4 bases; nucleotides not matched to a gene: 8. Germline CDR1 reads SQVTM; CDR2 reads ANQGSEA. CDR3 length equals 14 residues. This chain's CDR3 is CSVSLGQANQPQHF. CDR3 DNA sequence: TGCAGCGTTTCTCTTGGACAGGCAAATCAGCCCCAGCATTTT.

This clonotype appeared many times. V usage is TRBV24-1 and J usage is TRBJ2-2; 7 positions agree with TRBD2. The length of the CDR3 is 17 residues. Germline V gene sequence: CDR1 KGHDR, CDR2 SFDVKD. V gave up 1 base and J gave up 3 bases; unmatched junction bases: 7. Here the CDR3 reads CATSDFRSGTHTGELFF. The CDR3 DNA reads TGTGCCACCAGTGATTTCCGGAGCGGGACGCACACCGGGGAGCTGTTTTTT.

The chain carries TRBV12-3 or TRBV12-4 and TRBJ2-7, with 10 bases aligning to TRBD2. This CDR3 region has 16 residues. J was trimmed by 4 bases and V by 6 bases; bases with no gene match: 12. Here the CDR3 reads CASSLGASGSIYEQYF. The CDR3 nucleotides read TGTGCCAGCAGCCTTGGGGCTAGCGGGAGTATATACGAGCAGTACTTC.

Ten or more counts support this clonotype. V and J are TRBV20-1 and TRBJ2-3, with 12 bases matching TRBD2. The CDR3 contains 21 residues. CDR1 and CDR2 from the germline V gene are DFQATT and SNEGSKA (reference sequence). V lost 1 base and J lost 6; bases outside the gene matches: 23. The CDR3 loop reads CSARAFGDNLLAGGPSDTQYF. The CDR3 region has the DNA TGCAGTGCTAGAGCATTCGGGGACAACCTTCTAGCGGGAGGGCCCTCGGATACGCAGTATTTT.

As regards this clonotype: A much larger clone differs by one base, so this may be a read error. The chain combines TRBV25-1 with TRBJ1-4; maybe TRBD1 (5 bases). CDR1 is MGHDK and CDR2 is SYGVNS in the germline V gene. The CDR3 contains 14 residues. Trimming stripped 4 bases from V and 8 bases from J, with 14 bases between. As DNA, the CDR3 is TGTGCCAGCAGTGGGGGACCGGGTCCGGAAAAACTGTTTTTT. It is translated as CASSGGPGPEKLFF.